This T cell receptor beta chain is from a study of T cell responses to AZD1222 COVID-19 vaccine. Clones were sequenced by immunoSEQ multiplex PCR, and TCRdb holds only the in-frame ones, with some missing. The table includes about 130,000 clones, roughly 90% detected once. The V and J ends lost 0 bases and 2 bases respectively, with 8 bases between them. Germline loops: CDR1 SGDLS, CDR2 YYNGEE. The CDR3 contains 14 residues. Regarding this clone: Its target is not known.

Points from the study as a whole: Repertoire samples came only from after the peak T cell response.

The receptor's source is an adult in good health. The J gene is TRBJ2-5, the V gene TRBV9, with D maybe TRBD1 (5 bases). This specimen consisted of peripheral blood, obtained on day 0 of AZD1222 vaccination. In DNA form, the CDR3 reads TGTGCCAGCAGCGTAGCAGGGTTTCAAGAGACCCAGTACTTC. Amino acid sequence: CASSVAGFQETQYF.